The sequence of this TCR beta chain was determined in a study of memory CD4+ T cells and cytomegalovirus serostatus. The wider study: Healthy Belgian adult donors included about nine CMV-positive and 24 CMV-negative people. Notes on the study in general: CD4+ memory repertoires contained about 40% of the roughly 150 reported CMV TCRbeta sequences.

Single viable CD3+CD4+CD8-CD45RO+ cells were sorted as the memory CD4+ T cells. This clone was recorded a few times. Its antigen is not identified. Here immunoSEQ multiplex PCR was the method, and the copy in TCRdb shows in-frame clones only, minus some. Of some 30,000 clones in the sample, approximately 72% were seen once. CDR3 length: 14 residues. CDR1 and CDR2 (germline): SNHLY, FYNNEI. V was clipped by 6 bases and J by 2 bases, with 12 bases between them. The specimen sequenced was memory CD4+ T cells from blood. This sequence originates from an adult in good health and CMV-seronegative. Some clones in this sample may be carry-over from other donors' samples. The chain recombines TRBV2 with TRBJ2-3, with TRBD1 as a possible D gene (5 bases). The CDR3 loop is CASSPDRITDTQYF. For the CDR3, the DNA is TGTGCCAGCAGCCCCGACAGAATCACAGATACGCAGTATTTT. The full variable domain, its missing parts supplied by reference TRBV2 and TRBJ2-3, is EPEVTQTPSHQVTQMGQEVILRCVPISNHLYFYWYRQILGQKVEFLVSFYNNEISEKSEIFDDQFSVERPDGSNFTLKIRSTKLEDSAMYFCASSPDRITDTQYFGPGTRLTVL.